This T cell receptor beta chain stems from a study of cytomegalovirus exposure and HLA in healthy donors. General study points: In vitro data verified three CMV-associated chains as specific for CMV antigens.

Notes on this clone: What it binds is unknown.

Profiled with immunoSEQ multiplex PCR; TCRdb holds only in-frame clones, not every one. The sample contains around 120,000 clones, 70% to 90% of which appear only once. The sample taken for sequencing was PBMCs. The sequence was collected from a man aged 18 to 30 in good health and CMV-seropositive.

CDR3 residues: CASSIGQGLYYGYTF. The CDR3 DNA sequence: TGTGCCAGTAGTATTGGACAGGGCCTATACTATGGCTACACCTTC. The chain recombines TRBV19 with TRBJ1-2; TRBD1 matches at 8 bases. There are 15 residues in the CDR3. J lost 3 bases, V lost 3 bases, and 6 bases had no gene match. Germline V gene lookup returns CDR1 LNHDA and CDR2 SQIVND (reference sequence).